Following are 8 T cell receptor beta chains from one sample sequenced in a study of blood T cell repertoires in COVID-19. The data were produced by immunoSEQ multiplex PCR, yet TCRdb's version contains in-frame clones alone and is incomplete. This sample has 180,000 or so clones, with roughly nine tenths found just once. Sequencing input: peripheral blood. The receptors here all came from a woman at least 80 years old in a cohort sampled during active or convalescent COVID-19.

The genes are TRBV7-6 and TRBJ2-1; TRBD2 matches at 11 bases. V shed 4 bases and J 4 bases; nucleotides not matched to a gene: 3. This CDR3 contains 15 residues. Germline CDR1 reads SGHVS; CDR2 reads FNYEAQ. The CDR3 protein is CASSSLAGGYNEQFF. Written as DNA, the CDR3 is TGTGCCAGCAGCTCCCTAGCGGGGGGATACAATGAGCAGTTCTTC.

To note about this clone: Distinct nucleotide sequences in the sample also encode this CDR3. The chain links TRBV7-2 to TRBJ2-1; no firm D call. This CDR3 spans 14 amino acids. CDR1 SGHTA and CDR2 FQGNSA come from the germline V gene. Trimming took off 5 bases at V and 0 bases at J, with 8 bases between the two ends. The CDR3 region is CASSPLSSYNEQFF. The CDR3 region has the DNA TGTGCCAGCAGCCCCCTGAGCTCCTACAATGAGCAGTTCTTC.

The rearrangement joins TRBV18 to TRBJ1-1; D is unresolved. CDR3 length equals 15 residues. The V gene lost 2 bases and the J gene lost 1 base, with 11 bases spanning the gap. Germline values: CDR1 KGHSH, CDR2 LQKENI. DNA of the CDR3: TGTGCCAGCTCACCATTTACGTTACAGAACACTGAAGCTTTCTTT. As protein: CASSPFTLQNTEAFF.

The rearrangement links TRBV19 to TRBJ2-2; maybe TRBD1 (5 bases). Per germline, CDR1 LNHDA and CDR2 SQIVND (reference sequence). The CDR3 spans 14 residues. Trimming shortened V by 5 bases and J by 1 base, and 8 bases separated the two germline ends. CDR3 amino acids: CASSFDRNTGELFF. CDR3 sequence (DNA): TGTGCCAGTAGTTTCGACAGGAACACCGGGGAGCTGTTTTTT.

The gene calls are TRBV30 and TRBJ2-6, with 9 bases aligning to TRBD1. Germline V CDR1 and CDR2: GTSNPN, SVGIG (reference sequence). CDR3 length: 16 amino acids. Trimming removed 4 bases from V and 2 bases from J; junction bases left unmatched: 6. The CDR3 DNA reads TGTGCCTGGACTGGACAGGGGCGTGCTGGGGCCAACGTCCTGACTTTC. Protein product: CAWTGQGRAGANVLTF.

The V and J genes are TRBV19 and TRBJ2-4; 10 positions match TRBD2. Germline CDR1 LNHDA, CDR2 SQIVND (reference sequence). The CDR3 runs to 18 residues. V lost 2 bases, J lost 9 bases, and 16 bases stayed unmatched. CDR3 sequence reads: CASSISGVSGGAATIQYF. The CDR3 coding sequence is TGTGCCAGTAGTATATCAGGGGTAAGCGGGGGGGCGGCGACCATTCAGTACTTC. The full variable domain, in which reference TRBV19 and TRBJ2-4 provide the parts outside the CDR3, is DGGITQSPKYLFRKEGQNVTLSCEQNLNHDAMYWYRQDPGQGLRLIYYSQIVNDFQKGDIAEGYSVSREKKESFPLTVTSAQKNPTAFYLCASSISGVSGGAATIQYFGAGTRLSVL.

The V call is TRBV10-3, the J call TRBJ2-3, with a possible D match to TRBD2 (5 bases). The V and J ends lost 7 bases and 0 bases respectively, with 17 bases between them. CDR1 ENHRY and CDR2 SYGVKD come from the germline V gene. CDR3 length: 16 amino acids. CDR3 sequence: CAINPREAESTDTQYF. The DNA of the CDR3 is TGTGCCATCAACCCGAGGGAAGCGGAGAGCACAGATACGCAGTATTTT.

The CDR3 DNA reads as TGTGCCAGCAGGAACAGGAACACTGAAGCTTTCTTT. It translates to CASRNRNTEAFF. The gene calls are TRBV2 and TRBJ1-1; D unresolved. Germline V CDR1 and CDR2: SNHLY, FYNNEI. CDR3 length: 12 amino acids. Trimming pared 6 bases from V and 1 base from J, leaving 6 bases between.